These 10 T cell receptor beta chains came from one sample sequenced in a study of radiation and T cells in renal cell carcinoma (TCRdb year 2020). The time point label on this specimen signifies: tumor resected at nephrectomy. Explained via the paper, the treatment or condition label denotes: treatment-naive control, cytoreductive nephrectomy. Libraries were built with the immunoSEQ multiplex PCR assay. Entries here come from immuneACCESS through TCRdb and include only in-frame sequences with V and J called. Some clones fail to appear in such tables; in the studies checked, an unresolved V gene covers under half of the shortfall, and the cause of the remainder is unknown. Here the sample has about 16,000 clones; under 70% occur a single time. The ten largest clones add up to roughly 8.7% of the sample. The sample in question was tumor tissue, obtained from a patient whose treatment was nephrectomy without radiotherapy. The receptors come from a man aged 40-50 years with renal cell carcinoma.

This clone was found a few times. This CDR3 is CASSLGQQETQYF. CDR3 coding DNA: TGTGCCAGCAGCCTAGGACAGCAAGAGACCCAGTACTTC. The chain couples TRBV9 to TRBJ2-5; possibly TRBD1 for D (6 bases). Deletions cut 4 bases from V and 2 bases from J, with 9 bases between. This CDR3 comprises 13 residues. The germline CDR1 and CDR2 sequences are SGDLS and YYNGEE.

The chain employs TRBV7-2 and TRBJ1-1; 7 nucleotides align to TRBD1. The germline V gene has CDR1 SGHTA and CDR2 FQGNSA. V shed 4 bases and J 2 bases; nucleotides not matched to a gene: 1. The CDR3 has 13 amino acids. The CDR3, as DNA: TGTGCCAGCAGCTGGGACAGCAACACTGAAGCTTTCTTT. Protein product: CASSWDSNTEAFF.

This sequence joins TRBV7-9 and TRBJ1-2, with a possible D match to TRBD1 (6 bases). The ends were cut back, 4 bases at V and 5 bases at J, with 8 bases in the middle. This CDR3 contains 12 residues. Germline loops: CDR1 SEHNR, CDR2 FQNEAQ (reference sequence). CDR3 DNA: TGTGCCAGCAGCTCGGACAGATATGGCTACACCTTC. This gives the protein CASSSDRYGYTF.

V is TRBV18 and J is TRBJ1-3, with a weak D call TRBD1 (6 bases). The CDR3 length is 16 residues. V gave up 3 bases and J gave up 0 bases, with 12 bases separating them. Germline V gives CDR1 KGHSH, CDR2 LQKENI. The CDR3: CASSPNQGYSGNTIYF. CDR3 DNA sequence: TGTGCCAGCTCACCCAATCAGGGGTACTCTGGAAACACCATATATTTT.

The chain links TRBV6-1 to TRBJ1-2; D remains ambiguous. Trimming pared 1 base from V and 5 bases from J, leaving 14 bases between. The CDR3 is 15 residues long. CDR1 and CDR2 from the germline V gene are MNHNS and SASEGT. CDR3 sequence reads: CASSEGASGPYGYTF. CDR3 nucleotide sequence: TGTGCCAGCAGTGAAGGGGCCTCAGGACCATATGGCTACACCTTC.

The chain joins TRBV18 to TRBJ1-4; D unresolved. Per the germline V gene, CDR1 is KGHSH and CDR2 is LQKENI. V shed 4 bases and J shed 0 bases, with 12 bases lying between them. The CDR3 spans 16 residues. CDR3: CASSQEQHATNEKLFF. In nucleotides, the CDR3 is TGTGCCAGCTCACAGGAGCAGCATGCAACTAATGAAAAACTGTTTTTT.

This chain joins TRBV5-6 and TRBJ2-7, with a weak D call TRBD2 (5 bases). Germline CDR1 reads SGHDT; CDR2 reads YYEEEE. V lost 2 bases to trimming and J lost 4 bases, with 16 bases between them. The CDR3 sequence is 15 residues long. This CDR3 reads CASSFLGREGYEQYF. For the CDR3, the DNA is TGTGCCAGCAGCTTTTTAGGTCGCGAGGGTTACGAGCAGTACTTC.

The chain is built from TRBV5-1 and TRBJ1-1; D ambiguous. The CDR3 spans 14 residues. Germline CDR1 reads SGHRS; CDR2 reads YFSETQ. Trimming stripped 5 bases from V and 2 bases from J, with 13 bases between. CDR3 protein: CASRSNGGNTEAFF. CDR3 coding DNA: TGCGCCAGCAGGTCAAACGGCGGAAACACTGAAGCTTTCTTT.

The rearrangement uses TRBV21-1 and TRBJ1-2; TRBD1, as called in the table, went unchecked against the DNA. TRBV21-1 is noted as a pseudogene. There are 13 residues in the CDR3. CDR3 DNA: TGTGCCAGCAGCGCACATACAGGACCGGGCCACACCTTC. Its protein is CASSAHTGPGHTF.

The chain uses TRBV19 and TRBJ2-3, with 9 bases aligning to TRBD2. The CDR3 runs 16 residues. Trimming at V came to 8 bases and at J to 6 bases, leaving 15 bases not matched to a gene. The V gene's germline CDR1 is LNHDA and CDR2 SQIVND (reference sequence). This CDR3 reads CASSGRLAGLSDTQYF. For the CDR3, the DNA is TGTGCCAGTTCAGGGCGGCTAGCGGGGCTATCGGATACGCAGTATTTT.